These 3 T cell receptor beta chains share one sample of origin, sequenced in a study of long-term antiretroviral therapy in people with HIV. The authors ran the immunoSEQ assay, v3.0, at survey level. Using immunoSEQ multiplex PCR, the repertoire was profiled, and TCRdb retains in-frame clones only, with some absent. The table records 20,000 to 30,000 clones, 79% of them present only once. Source: unsorted PBMCs, taken 1.2 years after starting antiretroviral therapy. The receptor set was obtained from a woman in her thirties or forties with HIV.

The gene calls are TRBV2 and TRBJ1-1; TRBD1 matches at 10 bases. V dropped 8 bases and J dropped 4; count of bases not matched to a gene: 13. Germline V gene data show CDR1 as SNHLY and CDR2 as FYNNEI. This CDR3 has 16 residues. CDR3: CASQPTGGTVGTEAFF. DNA of the CDR3: TGTGCCAGCCAACCGACAGGGGGCACGGTAGGCACTGAAGCTTTCTTT. Variable domain in full (rest from reference TRBV2 and TRBJ1-1): EPEVTQTPSHQVTQMGQEVILRCVPISNHLYFYWYRQILGQKVEFLVSFYNNEISEKSEIFDDQFSVERPDGSNFTLKIRSTKLEDSAMYFCASQPTGGTVGTEAFFGQGTRLTVV.

V is TRBV2 and J is TRBJ1-2; TRBD1 agrees at 9 bases. The CDR3 runs 16 residues. Losses at the gene ends were 6 bases for V and 8 bases for J; bases not matched to a gene: 16. Per the germline V gene, CDR1 is SNHLY and CDR2 is FYNNEI. The CDR3 region is CASRRLTLQGARGYTF. CDR3 DNA sequence: TGTGCCAGCAGAAGATTGACCTTACAGGGGGCGCGGGGCTACACCTTC.

The chain has TRBV18 and TRBJ1-5; TRBD1 is a possible D gene (5 bases). The CDR3 sequence is 15 residues long. Trimming removed 5 bases at V and 1 base at J, with 12 bases between. The germline gives CDR1 KGHSH, CDR2 LQKENI. Here the CDR3 DNA reads TGTGCCAGCTCAAACAATCAGGGCAGCAATCAGCCCCAGCATTTT. Translation gives CASSNNQGSNQPQHF.